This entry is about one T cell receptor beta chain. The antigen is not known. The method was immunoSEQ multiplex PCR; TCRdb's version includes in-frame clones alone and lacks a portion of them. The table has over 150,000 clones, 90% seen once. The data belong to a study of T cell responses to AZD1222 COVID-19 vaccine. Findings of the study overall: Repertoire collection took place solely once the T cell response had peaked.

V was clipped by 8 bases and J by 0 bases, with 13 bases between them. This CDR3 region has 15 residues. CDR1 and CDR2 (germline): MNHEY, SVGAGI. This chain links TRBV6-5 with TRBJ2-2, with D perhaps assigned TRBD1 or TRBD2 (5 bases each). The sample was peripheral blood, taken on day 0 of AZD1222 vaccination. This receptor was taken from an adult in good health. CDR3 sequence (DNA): TGTGCCAGCGGGGGAGAGGTTACGAACACCGGGGAGCTGTTTTTT. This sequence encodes CASGGEVTNTGELFF.